Below, 9 T cell receptor beta chains from the same sample are listed, as sequenced in a study of blood T cell repertoires in COVID-19 (dated by TCRdb to the early 2020s). The library was generated by the immunoSEQ multiplex PCR assay. Not all clones reach the TCRdb copy of this immuneACCESS table, which keeps in-frame sequences only. Checked studies attribute under half of the gap to unresolved V genes and leave the rest unexplained. The table for this sample lists about 64,000 clones; approximately 80% of them were counted only once. Clones ranked in the top ten supply over 12% of the sample. Material for sequencing was peripheral blood. The receptors were gathered from a man between 60 and 75 years old with COVID-19, enrolled during active disease.

The chain couples TRBV13 to TRBJ2-7, with D perhaps TRBD1 (6 bases). Trimming shortened V by 5 bases and J by 2 bases, and 22 bases separated the two germline ends. The germline CDR1 and CDR2 sequences are PRHDT and FYEKMQ (reference sequence). This CDR3 has 17 residues. The CDR3 DNA follows: TGTGCCAGCAGCCAGGGCCCAGGGACACTTTCCACCTACGAGCAGTACTTC. Translating gives CASSQGPGTLSTYEQYF.

The rearrangement joins TRBV23-1 to TRBJ1-2; D is undetermined. Being an ORF, TRBV23-1 has a function that is uncertain. V was shortened by 0 bases and J by 7 bases, with 9 bases between the two germline ends. The CDR3 spans 13 residues. Here the CDR3 reads CASSQSLGPGYTF. CDR3 in DNA: TGCGCCAGCAGTCAATCGCTTGGCCCTGGCTACACCTTC.

The rearrangement links TRBV20-1 to TRBJ2-7; D is unclear. The CDR3 is 14 residues long. V lost 3 bases to trimming and J lost 0 bases, with 12 bases between them. Germline V gives CDR1 DFQATT, CDR2 SNEGSKA (reference sequence). CDR3 sequence (DNA): TGCAGTGCTAGTATCGAGGTTTACTCCTACGAGCAGTACTTC. It is translated as CSASIEVYSYEQYF.

The sample holds a few counts of this clone. The chain has TRBV2 and TRBJ2-5; D is possibly TRBD1 (5 bases). Germline V gives CDR1 SNHLY, CDR2 FYNNEI. The CDR3 spans 13 residues. V was clipped by 7 bases and J by 5 bases, with 14 bases between them. The CDR3 bases are TGTGCCAGCAACAGGTACAAGGTGGAGACCCAGTACTTC. Translated: CASNRYKVETQYF.

The V and J genes are TRBV27 and TRBJ2-7; tentative D call: TRBD2 (5 bases). Trimming shortened V by 6 bases and J by 1 base, and 7 bases separated the two germline ends. Per the germline V gene, CDR1 is MNHEY and CDR2 is SMNVEV (reference sequence). The CDR3 is made up of 12 amino acids. CDR3: CASSRGSYEQYF. The CDR3 nucleotides read TGTGCCAGCAGCCGGGGTTCCTACGAGCAGTACTTC.

The V gene is TRBV5-1, the J gene TRBJ2-3; D perhaps matches TRBD1 (6 bases). Trimming shortened V by 0 bases and J by 6 bases, and 11 bases separated the two germline ends. Germline loops: CDR1 SGHRS, CDR2 YFSETQ. This CDR3 comprises 14 residues. CDR3 sequence (DNA): TGCGCCAGCAGCTTGGCCACAGGGACGGATACGCAGTATTTT. This translates into CASSLATGTDTQYF.

The V call is TRBV5-4, the J call TRBJ2-5; TRBD1 aligns across 7 bases. V was clipped by 2 bases and J by 2 bases; unmatched bases: 6. The CDR3 has 15 amino acids. Germline values: CDR1 SGHNT, CDR2 YYREEE (reference sequence). The DNA of the CDR3 is TGTGCCAGCAGCTTTGGGGGACAGTCACAAGAGACCCAGTACTTC. Translating it yields CASSFGGQSQETQYF.

This chain uses TRBV6-5 with TRBJ1-2; no clear D gene. CDR3 size: 13 residues. The V and J ends lost 8 bases and 5 bases respectively, with 15 bases between them. Germline-derived CDR1 and CDR2 are MNHEY and SVGAGI. In DNA, the CDR3 is TGTGCCAGCGCCGAGGGAGGGCCTTATGGCTACACCTTC. Translation gives CASAEGGPYGYTF.

The CDR3 region has the DNA TGCAGCGTCGCGGGACGGGACAGAGATACGCAGTATTTT. It codes for CSVAGRDRDTQYF. This rearrangement joins TRBV29-1 to TRBJ2-3; tentative D call: TRBD1 (7 bases). Germline CDR1 and CDR2: SQVTM and ANQGSEA. V gave up 6 bases and J gave up 5 bases, with 15 bases separating them. This CDR3 has 13 residues.